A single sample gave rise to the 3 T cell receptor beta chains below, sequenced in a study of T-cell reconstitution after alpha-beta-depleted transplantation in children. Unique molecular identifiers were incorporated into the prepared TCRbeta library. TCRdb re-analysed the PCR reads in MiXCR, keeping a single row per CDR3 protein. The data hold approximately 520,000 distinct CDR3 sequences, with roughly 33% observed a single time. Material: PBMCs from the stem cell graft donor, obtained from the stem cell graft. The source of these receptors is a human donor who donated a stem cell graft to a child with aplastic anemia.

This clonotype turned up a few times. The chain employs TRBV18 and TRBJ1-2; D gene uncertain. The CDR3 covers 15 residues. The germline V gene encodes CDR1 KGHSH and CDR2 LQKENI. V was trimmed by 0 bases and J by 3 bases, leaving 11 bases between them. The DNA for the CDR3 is TGTGCCAGCTCACCACCGCCCAGGCCTTACTATGGCTACACCTTC. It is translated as CASSPPPRPYYGYTF.

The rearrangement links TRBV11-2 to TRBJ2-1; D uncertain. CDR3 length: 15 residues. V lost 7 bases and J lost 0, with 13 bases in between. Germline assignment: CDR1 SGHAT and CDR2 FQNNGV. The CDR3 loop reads CASTGQEISYNEQFF. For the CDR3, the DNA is TGTGCCAGCACCGGGCAGGAGATCTCCTACAATGAGCAGTTCTTC.

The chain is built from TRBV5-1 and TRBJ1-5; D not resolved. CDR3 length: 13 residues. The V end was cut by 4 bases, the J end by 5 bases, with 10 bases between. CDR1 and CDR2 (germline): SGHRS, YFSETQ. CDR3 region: CASSPSGDQPQHF. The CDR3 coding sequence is TGCGCCAGCAGCCCCTCCGGGGATCAGCCCCAGCATTTT.